This TCR beta chain was captured by sequencing in a study of blood T cell repertoires in COVID-19. Study at large: Sites across the United States, Italy and Spain contributed samples from acute and convalescent COVID-19. Sources were T cells, B-cell-depleted T cells, or PBMCs; the material itself was cDNA or gDNA.

CDR3 length: 17 amino acids. Per the germline V gene, CDR1 is SGHTA and CDR2 is FQGNSA. J lost 4 bases, V lost 5 bases, and 11 bases had no gene match. In the authors' methods: Nucleated cell number was recorded as an estimate derived from reference gene primer amplification. The table came from immunoSEQ multiplex PCR; TCRdb's copy has only in-frame clones and leaves some out. V, J and clone size are taken as reported in that table, and D and trimming were inferred from the DNA itself. The table records some 390,000 clones, around 90% of them present only once. The sequenced sample was peripheral blood. The V gene is TRBV7-2, the J gene TRBJ2-5; 12 nucleotides line up with TRBD2. The clonotype originates from a human donor in a cohort sampled during active COVID-19. CDR3 DNA: TGTGCCAGCAGCCAGACTAGCGGGAGCCTCGACGGAGAGACCCAGTACTTC. Translated: CASSQTSGSLDGETQYF.